Listed below are T cell receptor beta chains from one sample, sequenced in a study of blood T cell repertoires in COVID-19. The table came from immunoSEQ multiplex PCR; TCRdb's copy has only in-frame clones and leaves some out. The table lists some 270,000 clones, roughly 89% of them singletons, with around 1.9% in the top ten. The sample taken for sequencing was PBMCs or T cells enriched from blood (not recorded which). The receptors were sampled from a woman aged 55-69 years who had recovered from COVID-19. CDR3s include the opening cysteine and the closing phenylalanine or tryptophan. The D gene is left open where the match is weak. Not all rows give a size; the values are once, few, many and, for expanded clones, a class.

V gene	D gene	clone size	J gene	CDR3 protein	CDR3 DNA
TRBV2	TRBD1	-	TRBJ1-1	CTTEGTGVPEAFF	TGTACAACGGAGGGAACAGGGGTCCCTGAAGCTTTCTTT
TRBV6-1	TRBD2	-	TRBJ2-2	CASSENAGGATGELFF	TGTGCCAGCAGTGAAAACGCGGGGGGCGCCACCGGGGAGCTGTTTTTT
TRBV28	TRBD1	-	TRBJ2-7	CASSLGQPGKQYF	TGTGCCAGCAGTTTGGGACAGCCCGGGAAGCAGTACTTC
TRBV4-1	-	-	TRBJ2-3	CASAKSGSTDTQYF	TGCGCCAGTGCTAAAAGTGGTAGCACAGATACGCAGTATTTT
TRBV7-9	TRBD1	once	TRBJ1-6	CASSQSGTDFSPLHF	TGTGCCAGCAGCCAATCCGGGACAGATTTTTCACCCCTCCACTTT
TRBV11-1	-	-	TRBJ2-7	CASSISPGGNYEQYF	TGTGCCAGCAGCATTAGTCCAGGAGGGAACTACGAGCAGTACTTC
TRBV6-5	-	once	TRBJ1-2	CASSYTTGRVNGYTF	TGTGCCAGCAGTTACACCACAGGGCGGGTGAATGGCTACACCTTC
TRBV7-9	TRBD2	-	TRBJ2-1	CASSISGGAYNEQFF	TGTGCCAGCAGCATAAGCGGGGGGGCTTACAATGAGCAGTTCTTC
TRBV15	TRBD2	-	TRBJ2-3	CATSRDRLAENTQYF	TGTGCCACCAGCAGAGATAGACTAGCGGAAAATACGCAGTATTTT
TRBV21-1	-	-	TRBJ1-1	CASNHPSGVTNTEAFF	TGTGCCAGCAACCATCCATCCGGGGTTACGAACACTGAAGCTTTCTTT
TRBV6-5	TRBD1	-	TRBJ1-2	CASAPDRANYGYTF	TGTGCCAGTGCGCCGGACAGGGCTAACTATGGCTACACCTTC
TRBV28	-	-	TRBJ1-1	CASSPSYRNTEAFF	TGTGCCAGCAGTCCCTCTTACAGGAACACTGAAGCTTTCTTT
TRBV24-1	TRBD1	-	TRBJ1-1	CATTGTGRNTEAFF	TGTGCCACCACCGGGACAGGACGGAACACTGAAGCTTTCTTT
TRBV28	-	-	TRBJ1-6	CASSLLREEGFRYNSPLHF	TGTGCCAGCAGTTTATTACGCGAGGAAGGATTCCGCTATAATTCACCCCTCCACTTT
TRBV5-1	-	-	TRBJ2-1	CASSLETNYNEQFF	TGCGCCAGCAGCTTGGAGACTAATTACAATGAGCAGTTCTTC
TRBV5-1	TRBD2	-	TRBJ2-2	CASSLLAGERELFF	TGCGCCAGCAGCTTGCTAGCGGGAGAAAGGGAGCTGTTTTTT
TRBV4-1	-	-	TRBJ1-4	CASSPSGEGGEKLFF	TGCGCCAGCAGCCCATCGGGTGAAGGAGGTGAAAAACTGTTTTTT
TRBV6-5	TRBD1	-	TRBJ1-1	CASREDQTGAWEAFF	TGTGCCAGCAGGGAGGACCAAACAGGGGCCTGGGAAGCTTTCTTT
TRBV18	-	-	TRBJ1-2	CASSPPGAPGGYTF	TGTGCCAGCTCACCACCGGGCGCGCCTGGGGGCTACACCTTC
TRBV24-1	TRBD2	-	TRBJ2-1	CATSDPQTSGRYNEQFF	TGTGCCACCAGTGACCCCCAGACTAGCGGGAGATACAATGAGCAGTTCTTC
TRBV4-2	TRBD1	once	TRBJ2-1	CASSQESGGQAFF	TGTGCCAGCAGCCAAGAGAGTGGCGGACAGGCTTTCTTC
TRBV24-1	-	-	TRBJ2-2	CATTGETGELFF	TGTGCCACCACCGGGGAAACCGGGGAGCTGTTTTTT
TRBV18	-	-	TRBJ1-1	CASSPPAQNTEAFF	TGTGCCAGCTCACCACCGGCCCAGAACACTGAAGCTTTCTTT
TRBV29-1	-	-	TRBJ2-7	CSVRQVSYEQYF	TGCAGCGTTCGACAGGTGTCCTACGAGCAGTACTTC
TRBV3-1/TRBV3-2	-	-	TRBJ1-4	CASSQEGGANEKLFF	TGTGCCAGCAGCCAAGAGGGGGGTGCTAATGAAAAACTGTTTTTT
TRBV10-3	-	once	TRBJ2-2	CAISEVWGLKPAGELFF	TGTGCCATCAGTGAAGTGTGGGGGCTTAAACCCGCCGGGGAGCTGTTTTTT
TRBV5-1	-	once	TRBJ1-6	CASSLGVASSSYNSPLHF	TGCGCCAGCAGCTTGGGAGTAGCCAGTAGCTCCTATAATTCACCCCTCCACTTT
TRBV5-1	TRBD2	-	TRBJ2-1	CASSRLAGGLNEQFF	TGCGCCAGCAGCCGGCTAGCGGGGGGACTTAATGAGCAGTTCTTC
TRBV19	-	-	TRBJ1-2	CASSGGLVYGYTF	TGTGCCAGTAGTGGGGGCCTGGTCTATGGCTACACCTTC
TRBV3-1/TRBV3-2	TRBD2	-	TRBJ2-1	CASRLGLAAGDEQFF	TGTGCCAGCAGGCTGGGACTAGCGGCAGGCGATGAGCAGTTCTTC
TRBV19	-	-	TRBJ1-1	CASSSGWTEAFF	TGTGCCAGTAGTTCGGGGTGGACTGAAGCTTTCTTT
TRBV28	TRBD2	-	TRBJ2-2	CASSDLAGGGTGELFF	TGTGCCAGCAGCGACTTAGCGGGGGGGGGCACCGGGGAGCTGTTTTTT
TRBV5-1	-	once	TRBJ2-7	CASSLRMGASYEQYF	TGCGCCAGCAGCTTGAGAATGGGGGCGTCCTACGAGCAGTACTTC
TRBV6-5	-	-	TRBJ2-7	CASSQGGPSYEQYF	TGTGCCAGCAGCCAGGGGGGACCCTCCTACGAGCAGTACTTC
TRBV3-1/TRBV3-2	-	-	TRBJ2-7	CASSQRQTLYEQYF	TGTGCCAGCAGCCAAAGACAGACTCTCTACGAGCAGTACTTC
TRBV28	-	-	TRBJ2-7	CASSLTGYEQYF	TGTGCCAGCAGTTTAACTGGTTACGAGCAGTACTTC
TRBV10-3	-	-	TRBJ1-1	CAISVGAYGAFF	TGTGCCATCAGTGTAGGGGCATACGGAGCTTTCTTT
TRBV20-1	TRBD2	-	TRBJ2-1	CSALARNEQFF	TGCAGTGCACTAGCGCGGAATGAGCAGTTCTTC
TRBV19	TRBD1	few	TRBJ1-2	CASRIQGSDYGYTF	TGTGCCAGTAGAATACAGGGGTCCGACTATGGCTACACCTTC
TRBV5-4	-	-	TRBJ1-2	CASSSLANYGYTF	TGTGCCAGCAGCTCTTTAGCTAACTATGGCTACACCTTC
TRBV7-8	-	-	TRBJ1-5	CASSSPGGSQPQHF	TGTGCCAGCAGCTCTCCGGGGGGCTCTCAGCCCCAGCATTTT
TRBV4-2	-	once	TRBJ1-2	CASSQDTGEIYGYTF	TGTGCCAGCAGCCAAGATACGGGGGAAATCTATGGCTACACCTTC
TRBV27	-	-	TRBJ1-1	CASSPQLLGTEAFF	TGTGCCAGCAGTCCACAGCTCCTGGGCACTGAAGCTTTCTTT
TRBV5-1	-	-	TRBJ2-1	CASSGPGLLNEQFF	TGCGCCAGCAGCGGACCGGGACTGCTCAATGAGCAGTTCTTC
TRBV28	-	-	TRBJ1-1	CASSSTGRGLSTEAFF	TGTGCCAGCAGTTCCACCGGGCGGGGGCTATCGACTGAAGCTTTCTTT
TRBV5-1	-	-	TRBJ1-2	CASSLANYGYTF	TGCGCCAGCAGCTTGGCGAACTATGGCTACACCTTC
TRBV28	-	-	TRBJ2-2	CASLRGPNTGELFF	TGTGCCAGCCTGCGGGGGCCGAACACCGGGGAGCTGTTTTTT
TRBV19	TRBD1	-	TRBJ1-1	CASGTGGMNTEAFF	TGTGCCAGTGGGACAGGGGGAATGAACACTGAAGCTTTCTTT
TRBV10-3	TRBD1	once	TRBJ1-1	CAISTGQGPVEAFF	TGTGCCATCAGTACCGGACAGGGCCCAGTTGAAGCTTTCTTT
TRBV30	-	-	TRBJ2-3	CAWSRGAGGPTDTQYF	TGTGCCTGGAGTCGCGGGGCAGGGGGACCCACAGATACGCAGTATTTT
TRBV20-1	TRBD1	-	TRBJ1-4	CSASPGTGYTEKLFF	TGCAGTGCTAGTCCCGGGACAGGGTATACTGAAAAACTGTTTTTT
TRBV2	-	-	TRBJ2-6	CASSGGLSGANVLTF	TGTGCCAGCAGTGGAGGACTCTCTGGGGCCAACGTCCTGACTTTC
TRBV19	-	-	TRBJ1-5	CATRGTGNQPQHF	TGTGCCACCAGGGGAACAGGAAATCAGCCCCAGCATTTT
TRBV6-5	TRBD1	-	TRBJ1-5	CATRNTGEQPQHF	TGTGCCACCCGCAACACAGGGGAGCAGCCCCAGCATTTT
TRBV3-1/TRBV3-2	-	-	TRBJ2-3	CASSQDGRPDTQYF	TGTGCCAGCAGCCAAGATGGGCGTCCCGATACGCAGTATTTT
TRBV11-3	TRBD2	-	TRBJ2-1	CASSPGLRSEQFF	TGTGCCAGCAGCCCGGGACTACGCAGTGAGCAGTTCTTC
TRBV30	TRBD1	once	TRBJ1-4	CAREGDRGEKLFF	TGTGCCCGCGAGGGGGACAGGGGGGAAAAACTGTTTTTT
TRBV5-1	-	-	TRBJ1-5	CASSPDGGNQPQHF	TGCGCCAGCAGCCCAGACGGAGGCAATCAGCCCCAGCATTTT
TRBV11-3	TRBD2	-	TRBJ2-3	CASRETSGSTDTQYF	TGTGCCAGCAGGGAGACTAGCGGATCCACAGATACGCAGTATTTT
TRBV9	-	-	TRBJ2-2	CASSPLYTGELFF	TGTGCCAGCAGCCCCCTTTACACCGGGGAGCTGTTTTTT